This TCR beta chain was captured by sequencing in a study of beta chain features in type 1 diabetes. A word on this clone: Its antigen is not known.

The study, taken as a whole, reports: The question of HLA type influencing TCRB rearrangement was one that remained unresolved here. Within patients, naive, central memory and Treg TCRB repertoires seemed more similar than within healthy donors.

The investigators reverse transcribed all of the isolated RNA, so they sequenced expressed TCRB transcripts. TCRdb keeps only in-frame clones here, not all; method: immunoSEQ multiplex PCR. The table includes approximately 330,000 clones, 11% detected once. Germline V gene sequence: CDR1 LGHNA, CDR2 YSLEER. The CDR3 consists of 15 residues. V trimming: 3 bases; J trimming: 5 bases; junction bases outside the gene matches: 4. This receptor was obtained from a woman in her 30s in good health. Source material: naive CD4+ T cells from blood. The chain couples TRBV4-3 to TRBJ2-1, with TRBD2 matching over 10 bases. DNA for the CDR3: TGCGCCAGCAGCCACAGCGGGAGGGCCGACAATGAGCAGTTCTTC. This gives the protein CASSHSGRADNEQFF.